Presented here are 16 T cell receptor beta chains from one specimen sequenced in a study of T cell repertoires in cytomegalovirus infection. No antigen has been assigned to these receptors. One entry per CDR3 protein, called by TCRdb with MiXCR from the reads. The sample yields some 310,000 distinct CDR3 sequences, around 25% seen once. Sequencing was performed on cultured PBMCs, taken from culture after CMV antigen stimulation. The receptors shown here come from a human donor in good health (CMV status not recorded). Some clones in this sample may be carry-over from other donors' samples.

This clonotype was seen more than once but under ten times. The V call is TRBV28, the J call TRBJ2-7, with D perhaps TRBD1 (5 bases). CDR1 is MDHEN, CDR2 SYDVKM, per germline. This CDR3 has 13 residues. V was cut by 3 bases and J by 2 bases, with 8 bases left in between. The CDR3 region has the DNA TGTGCCAGCAGTTTGACAGCTACCTACGAGCAGTACTTC. It yields the protein CASSLTATYEQYF.

The chain couples TRBV12-3 or TRBV12-4 to TRBJ1-2; the D is unclear. The V end was cut by 1 base, the J end by 4 bases, with 10 bases between. There are 14 residues in the CDR3. The DNA of the CDR3 is TGTGCCAGCAGTTTAGAAGCGGGCTTCTATGGCTACACCTTC. Its translation: CASSLEAGFYGYTF.

This clonotype was detected a few times. This rearrangement joins TRBV12-3 or TRBV12-4 to TRBJ1-2, with D possibly matching TRBD1 (5 bases). The CDR3 loop spans 14 amino acids. The V and J ends lost 8 bases and 4 bases respectively, with 17 bases between them. The CDR3 spells CASGAGVMIYGYTF. The CDR3 DNA reads as TGTGCCAGCGGGGCGGGGGTTATGATCTATGGCTACACCTTC.

The table lists this clonotype with a few counts. The chain carries TRBV7-2 and TRBJ2-4; D gene uncertain. V lost 5 bases and J lost 7, with 12 bases in between. Germline V CDR1 and CDR2: SGHTA, FQGNSA. This CDR3 region has 13 residues. CDR3 DNA: TGTGCCAGCAGCCCCTCCTTCAATAACATTCAGTACTTC. This sequence encodes CASSPSFNNIQYF.

In this sample, this clonotype turned up a few times. V is TRBV7-3 and J is TRBJ2-1; 9 nucleotides line up with TRBD2. The CDR3 is 15 residues long. V trimming: 5 bases; J trimming: 6 bases; junction bases outside the gene matches: 8. The V gene's germline CDR1 is SGHTA and CDR2 FQGTGA. CDR3 amino acids: CASSPLAGASNEQFF. For the CDR3, the DNA is TGTGCCAGCAGCCCACTAGCGGGCGCGTCCAATGAGCAGTTCTTC.

Regarding this clonotype: A much larger clone lies one base from this, so it may be a read error. This chain links TRBV9 with TRBJ1-2; the D gene is possibly TRBD1 (6 bases). Trimming removed 3 bases from V and 0 bases from J, with 12 bases in between. CDR3 length: 15 amino acids. Germline lookup yields CDR1 SGDLS and CDR2 YYNGEE. CDR3 residues: CASSARYRANYGYTF. In DNA, the CDR3 is TGTGCCAGCAGCGCGCGGTACAGGGCTAACTATGGCTACACCTTC.

This chain connects TRBV24-1 to TRBJ2-1; 13 bases align to TRBD2. Looked up from germline, CDR1 is KGHDR and CDR2 is SFDVKD. The trim removed 9 bases at V and 7 bases at J, leaving 5 bases unmatched. CDR3 length: 14 residues. The CDR3 DNA follows: TGTGCCACCCGGGGACTAGCGGGAAGGAATGAGCAGTTCTTC. This sequence encodes CATRGLAGRNEQFF.

This CDR3 is CASSRGGSGWNEQFF. The CDR3, as DNA: TGCGCCAGCAGCCGCGGCGGGAGTGGTTGGAATGAGCAGTTCTTC. This chain connects TRBV4-1 to TRBJ2-1; 7 bases align to TRBD2. The ends lost 4 bases at V and 7 bases at J; junction bases unmatched: 10. CDR1 is MGHRA, CDR2 YSYEKL, per germline. CDR3 size: 15 residues.

The V and J genes are TRBV2 and TRBJ1-6; D is perhaps TRBD1 (5 bases). Trimming left V 2 bases short and J 8 bases short, with 13 bases between. The CDR3 sequence is 15 residues long. The germline V gene has CDR1 SNHLY and CDR2 FYNNEI. The CDR3 here is CASSESAGSYSPLHF. The CDR3 region has the DNA TGTGCCAGCAGTGAATCGGCAGGGTCGTATTCACCCCTCCACTTT.

The CDR3: CSVERRNEQYF. For the CDR3, the DNA is TGCAGCGTTGAACGACGAAACGAGCAGTACTTC. This chain connects TRBV29-1 to TRBJ2-7; D gene uncertain. This CDR3 is built from 11 residues. V gave up 2 bases and J gave up 5 bases, with 7 bases separating them. The germline gives CDR1 SQVTM, CDR2 ANQGSEA.

There are a few counts of this clonotype. The gene calls are TRBV5-1 and TRBJ2-3, with TRBD2 matching over 13 bases. The CDR3 is made up of 15 amino acids. Germline V lookup: CDR1 SGHRS, CDR2 YFSETQ. The J segment lost 6 bases and the V segment lost 4 bases, leaving 5 bases of the junction unmatched. The CDR3, as DNA: TGCGCCAGCAGCCCTCGACTAGCGGGAGGTGATACGCAGTATTTT. This codes for CASSPRLAGGDTQYF.

V gene TRBV11-2 combines with J gene TRBJ2-5; D unresolved. V lost 3 bases and J 4 bases, leaving 6 bases between the germline ends. This CDR3 has 12 residues. CDR1 is SGHAT, CDR2 FQNNGV, per germline. For the CDR3, the DNA is TGTGCCAGCAGCTTGACCGGAGAGACCCAGTACTTC. It translates to CASSLTGETQYF.

This clonotype was seen many times. This rearrangement joins TRBV4-3 to TRBJ2-1, with D tentatively TRBD2 (5 bases). Germline CDR1 and CDR2: LGHNA and YSLEER. Deletions cut 0 bases from V and 9 bases from J, with 21 bases between. This CDR3 spans 17 amino acids. CDR3 nucleotides: TGCGCCAGCAGCCAAGACTGGGCGGCGGGCGAGTGGGTTGAGCAGTTCTTC. Residues: CASSQDWAAGEWVEQFF.

This clonotype was seen many times. This chain links TRBV27 with TRBJ1-6; the D is unclear. Germline CDR1 MNHEY, CDR2 SMNVEV (reference sequence). V was pared by 5 bases and J by 0 bases, with 17 bases between. The length of the CDR3 is 18 residues. The CDR3 here is CASSDGRRESSYNSPLHF. The CDR3 nucleotides are TGTGCCAGCAGTGATGGGCGTAGAGAAAGCTCCTATAATTCACCCCTCCACTTT.

V usage is TRBV7-9 and J usage is TRBJ1-4; no clear D gene. The CDR3 has 14 amino acids. The germline gives CDR1 SEHNR, CDR2 FQNEAQ (reference sequence). V lost 5 bases and J 4 bases, leaving 11 bases between the germline ends. The CDR3 spells CASSPAVVNEKLFF. CDR3 DNA sequence: TGTGCCAGCAGCCCAGCAGTCGTTAATGAAAAACTGTTTTTT.

This chain uses TRBV20-1 with TRBJ2-1; D is perhaps TRBD1 or TRBD2 (5 bases each). The CDR3 is 12 residues long. Between the trimmed V and J ends, which lost 1 base and 8 bases, there was a span of 9 bases. Germline-derived CDR1 and CDR2 are DFQATT and SNEGSKA (reference sequence). CDR3 loop: CSARGRGDEQFF. The DNA for the CDR3 is TGCAGTGCTAGAGGTAGGGGAGATGAGCAGTTCTTC.